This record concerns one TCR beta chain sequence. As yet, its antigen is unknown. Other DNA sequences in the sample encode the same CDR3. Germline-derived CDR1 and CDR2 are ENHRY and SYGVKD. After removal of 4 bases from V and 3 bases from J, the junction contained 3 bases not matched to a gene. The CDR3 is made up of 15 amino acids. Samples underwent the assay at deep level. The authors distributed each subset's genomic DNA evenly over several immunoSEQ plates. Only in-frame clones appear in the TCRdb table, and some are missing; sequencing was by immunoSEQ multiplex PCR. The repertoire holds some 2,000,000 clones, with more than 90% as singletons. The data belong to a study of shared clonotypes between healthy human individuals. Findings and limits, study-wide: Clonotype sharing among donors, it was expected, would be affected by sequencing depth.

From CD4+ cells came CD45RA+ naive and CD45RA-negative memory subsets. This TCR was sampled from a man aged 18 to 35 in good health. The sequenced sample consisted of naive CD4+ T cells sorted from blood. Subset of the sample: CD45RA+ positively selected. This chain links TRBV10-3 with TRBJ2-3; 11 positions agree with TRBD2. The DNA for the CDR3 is TGTGCCATCAGTGTCGCTAGCGGGGGGACAGATACGCAGTATTTT. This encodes CAISVASGGTDTQYF.